The text below deals with one T cell receptor beta chain. Its antigen is undetermined. The entry originates in a study of T cell repertoires in cytomegalovirus infection. TCRdb recomputed calls from the reads with MiXCR, one row per CDR3 protein. The table shows approximately 310,000 distinct CDR3 sequences, with more than 20% occurring only once. The germline V gene encodes CDR1 SGHNT and CDR2 YYREEE (reference sequence). This CDR3 is 18 amino acids long. Unmatched junction bases numbered 9, after V lost 6 bases and J lost 0 bases. The starting material was cultured PBMCs, obtained from culture after CMV antigen stimulation. V is TRBV5-4 and J is TRBJ2-6, with TRBD2 matching 10 bases. This clonotype originated in a human donor in good health (CMV status not recorded). Some clones in this sample may be carry-over from other donors' samples. The CDR3 nucleotides read TGTGCCAGCAACGAACCGGGACTAGCGAACTCTGGGGCCAACGTCCTGACTTTC. The encoded protein is CASNEPGLANSGANVLTF. Based on the CDR3 plus reference TRBV5-4 and TRBJ2-6, the full variable domain is ETGVTQSPTHLIKTRGQQVTLRCSSQSGHNTVSWYQQALGQGPQFIFQYYREEENGRGNFPPRFSGLQFPNYSSELNVNALELDDSALYLCASNEPGLANSGANVLTFGAGSRLTVL.